This entry concerns a single T cell receptor (beta chain). The sample originates from a study of shared T cell receptors in the human thymus. Profiled with immunoSEQ multiplex PCR; TCRdb holds only in-frame clones, not every one. The table has approximately 490,000 clones, 75% to 85% seen once. CDR3 length: 17 residues. V shed 0 bases, J shed 3 bases, and the junction held 7 bases outside the gene matches. The germline V gene has CDR1 LGHNA and CDR2 YNFKEQ. The sample was also linked to a second study, of human thymus T cells. In that study: Resections from corrective heart surgery provided thymus tissue. As related research reported, thymic repertoires overlapped highly among unrelated individuals.

The sample consisted of thymocytes. The chain is built from TRBV4-2 and TRBJ2-5, with 10 bases aligning to TRBD2. This TCR derives from a boy under three years old with a congenital heart defect. The CDR3 is CASSQDSASGRKETQYF. Here the CDR3 DNA reads TGTGCCAGCAGCCAAGACTCGGCTAGCGGGAGAAAAGAGACCCAGTACTTC.